This passage covers 11 T cell receptor beta chains from one sample sequenced in a study of response to subunit inactivated influenza vaccine. Each CDR3 protein is one row after TCRdb ran MiXCR on the RT-PCR reads. The sample records about 500,000 distinct CDR3 sequences, 10% to 15% being singletons. The input for sequencing was PBMCs from blood, taken more than 35 days after vaccination. All receptors derive from a man between 50 and 59 years old who received an inactivated influenza vaccine.

The chain joins TRBV29-1 to TRBJ2-7, with 12 bases fitting TRBD2. The CDR3 sequence is 14 residues long. Germline loops: CDR1 SQVTM, CDR2 ANQGSEA. V lost 4 bases, J lost 4 bases, and 5 bases stayed unmatched. CDR3 coding DNA: TGCAGCGTTGGGACTAGCGGGGTCTATTACGAGCAGTACTTC. Translating it yields CSVGTSGVYYEQYF.

The chain employs TRBV18 and TRBJ2-3; D not certain. Germline V lookup: CDR1 KGHSH, CDR2 LQKENI. Trimming removed 3 bases from V and 2 bases from J, with 12 bases in between. The CDR3 contains 15 residues. The CDR3 spells CASSPQDGYTDTQYF. The DNA for the CDR3 is TGTGCCAGCTCACCCCAGGACGGGTACACAGATACGCAGTATTTT.

This clonotype was recorded a few times. V gene TRBV6-2 or TRBV6-3 combines with J gene TRBJ2-7; 7 bases match TRBD2. Trimming removed 2 bases from V and 2 bases from J; junction bases left unmatched: 3. CDR1 and CDR2 (germline): MNHEY, SVGEGT. The CDR3 spans 14 residues. The CDR3 nucleotides are TGTGCCAGCAGTTACCTAGCGGCGCCCTACGAGCAGTACTTC. It translates to CASSYLAAPYEQYF.

V usage is TRBV20-1 and J usage is TRBJ2-1; the D is unclear. This CDR3 has 11 amino acids. Between the trimmed V and J ends, which lost 0 bases and 10 bases, there was a span of 7 bases. Germline V gene data show CDR1 as DFQATT and CDR2 as SNEGSKA (reference sequence). The chain's CDR3 is CSARDRLEQFF. The CDR3 DNA reads TGCAGTGCTAGAGACCGGTTAGAGCAGTTCTTC.

Only a few counts were recorded for this clonotype. The gene calls are TRBV6-1 and TRBJ2-6; D is uncertain. The CDR3 is 15 residues long. The V end lost 7 bases, the J end lost 2 bases, and 12 bases lay between the germline ends. Germline V gene lookup returns CDR1 MNHNS and CDR2 SASEGT. The CDR3 nucleotides are TGTGCCAGCACCACGCCCCGACCTGGGGCCAACGTCCTGACTTTC. Amino acid sequence: CASTTPRPGANVLTF.

The chain is built from TRBV27 and TRBJ2-1, with 7 bases aligning to TRBD1. Germline V gene lookup returns CDR1 MNHEY and CDR2 SMNVEV (reference sequence). The length of the CDR3 is 15 residues. With V trimmed by 0 bases and J by 4 bases, 3 bases remained unmatched. The CDR3: CASSLSSTGYNEQFF. CDR3 sequence (DNA): TGTGCCAGCAGTTTATCGTCGACAGGGTACAATGAGCAGTTCTTC.

V gene TRBV7-9 combines with J gene TRBJ2-7; D gene unclear. This CDR3 is built from 14 residues. CDR1 and CDR2 (germline): SEHNR, FQNEAQ (reference sequence). V lost 4 bases and J lost 2, with 12 bases in between. CDR3 nucleotides: TGTGCCAGCAGCTCAATCGACTTACCCTACGAGCAGTACTTC. Translating it yields CASSSIDLPYEQYF.

This chain joins TRBV24-1 and TRBJ2-5; the match to TRBD2 covers 7 bases. This CDR3 spans 16 amino acids. After removal of 4 bases from V and 3 bases from J, the junction contained 10 bases not matched to a gene. Germline V gene sequence: CDR1 KGHDR, CDR2 SFDVKD. The CDR3 sequence is CATSDPRGEKEETQYF. CDR3 sequence (DNA): TGTGCCACCAGTGACCCCCGGGGGGAGAAGGAAGAGACCCAGTACTTC.

There are a few counts of this clonotype. J is TRBJ2-7 and V is TRBV7-9; maybe TRBD2 (6 bases). The CDR3 extends over 13 amino acids. V lost 7 bases, J lost 7 bases, and 17 bases lay in between. Germline V lookup: CDR1 SEHNR, CDR2 FQNEAQ (reference sequence). CDR3: CASTHNTGGEQYF. The DNA for the CDR3 is TGTGCCAGCACTCATAATACCGGGGGTGAGCAGTACTTC.

This chain joins TRBV27 and TRBJ1-2, with 9 bases matching TRBD1. The CDR3 is made up of 15 amino acids. The germline CDR1 and CDR2 sequences are MNHEY and SMNVEV (reference sequence). Losses at the gene ends were 2 bases for V and 7 bases for J; bases not matched to a gene: 8. CDR3 amino acids: CASSLGQGRQGGYTF. CDR3 DNA sequence: TGTGCCAGCAGTTTAGGACAGGGGAGGCAAGGTGGCTACACCTTC.

This clonotype was observed a few times. The rearrangement uses TRBV5-1 and TRBJ2-2, with a weak D call TRBD2 (5 bases). The ends were cut back, 9 bases at V and 4 bases at J, with 13 bases in the middle. This CDR3 comprises 13 residues. CDR1 and CDR2 from the germline V gene are SGHRS and YFSETQ. The CDR3 here is CATKIRGTGELFF. DNA for the CDR3: TGCGCCACCAAGATCCGGGGCACCGGGGAGCTGTTTTTT.